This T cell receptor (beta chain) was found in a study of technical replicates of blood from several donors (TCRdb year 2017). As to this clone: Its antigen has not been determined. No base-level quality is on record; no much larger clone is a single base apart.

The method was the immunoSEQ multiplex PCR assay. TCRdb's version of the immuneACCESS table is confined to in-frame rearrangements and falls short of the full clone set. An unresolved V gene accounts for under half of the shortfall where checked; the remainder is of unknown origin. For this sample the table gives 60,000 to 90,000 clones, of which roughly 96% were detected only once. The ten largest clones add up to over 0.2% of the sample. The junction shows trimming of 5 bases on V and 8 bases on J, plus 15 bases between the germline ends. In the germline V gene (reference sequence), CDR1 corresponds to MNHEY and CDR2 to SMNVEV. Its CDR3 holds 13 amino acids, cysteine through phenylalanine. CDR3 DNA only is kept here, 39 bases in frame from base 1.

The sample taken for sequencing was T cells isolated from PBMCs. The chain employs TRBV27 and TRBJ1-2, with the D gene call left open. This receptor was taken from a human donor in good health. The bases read TGTGCCAGCAGTGTTCGGAGCGGTCACGGCTACACCTTC. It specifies CASSVRSGHGYTF.